This TCR beta chain was recovered during a study of shared clonotypes between healthy human individuals. V was clipped by 2 bases and J by 3 bases; unmatched bases: 2. The germline V gene has CDR1 KGHSH and CDR2 LQKENI. The CDR3 has 15 residues. Turning to this clone: The sample holds other DNA sequences that translate to the same CDR3.

Assay execution took place at the deep level. The repertoire was sequenced with immunoSEQ multiplex PCR; TCRdb's copy has only in-frame clones and lacks some. The sample lists roughly 1,100,000 clones, under 80% occurring once. This clonotype originated in a young man in good health. The specimen sequenced was memory CD4+ T cells sorted from blood. Described subset: CD45RA-negative fraction. This chain connects TRBV18 to TRBJ2-5, with 11 bases fitting TRBD1. CDR3 amino acids: CASSPRTGGEETQYF. The CDR3 coding sequence is TGTGCCAGCTCACCAAGGACAGGGGGCGAAGAGACCCAGTACTTC.